These T cell receptor beta chains were read from a single sample in a study of T-cell reconstitution after alpha-beta-depleted transplantation in children. Via MiXCR, TCRdb re-called the PCR reads, giving one row per CDR3 protein. The sample has just under 150,000 distinct CDR3 sequences; about 9% are singletons. Sequences were derived from PBMCs, mostly from graft donor cells, sampled 180 days after TCRalphabeta/CD19-depleted stem cell transplant. The receptors here all came from a female patient aged 2-9 years who had a stem cell transplant for congenital amegakaryocytic thrombocytopenia, so the T cells may come from the graft donor. CDR3s leave out the opening cysteine and the closing phenylalanine or tryptophan. Each record gives: V gene, J gene, clone size, CDR3 length, CDR3 protein. The size field is filled for only some rows; it gives once, few, many or a size class.

v_call: TRBV28; j_call: TRBJ2-7; clone_size: many; cdr3_length: 11; cdr3_aa: ASTTSGSDEQY
v_call: TRBV25-1; j_call: TRBJ1-4; clone_size: few; cdr3_length: 12; cdr3_aa: ASSTQAYNEKLF
v_call: TRBV6-2/TRBV6-3; j_call: TRBJ2-2; clone_size: many; cdr3_length: 17; cdr3_aa: ASSYPGRLEGPDTGELF
v_call: TRBV6-5; j_call: TRBJ2-7; clone_size: many; cdr3_length: 12; cdr3_aa: ASSRGDRSNEQY
v_call: TRBV28; j_call: TRBJ1-2; clone_size: few; cdr3_length: 11; cdr3_aa: ASSLAAGAGYT
v_call: TRBV28; j_call: TRBJ2-4; clone_size: NA; cdr3_length: 9; cdr3_aa: ASSLTHIQY
v_call: TRBV5-1; j_call: TRBJ2-1; clone_size: many; cdr3_length: 15; cdr3_aa: ASSSRHQGFGDNEQF
v_call: TRBV29-1; j_call: TRBJ2-7; clone_size: many; cdr3_length: 12; cdr3_aa: SVAPGQGPYEQY
v_call: TRBV20-1; j_call: TRBJ2-5; clone_size: NA; cdr3_length: 14; cdr3_aa: SARDRTVRGQETQY
v_call: TRBV5-1; j_call: TRBJ2-5; clone_size: many; cdr3_length: 13; cdr3_aa: ASSTQPGKQETQY